These 3 T cell receptor beta chains were sequenced from one sample in a study of T cell changes during pregnancy in multiple sclerosis. The protocol was immunoSEQ multiplex PCR, while the TCRdb copy is restricted to in-frame clones and leaves out a portion. The table includes about 59,000 clones, roughly 92% detected once. Sequenced here: peripheral blood, sampled in the third trimester of pregnancy. The receptors derive from a female donor in good health, enrolled as a control in a pregnancy study.

The chain is built from TRBV5-5 and TRBJ2-7; 11 bases agree with TRBD2. V shed 0 bases and J 3 bases; nucleotides not matched to a gene: 2. Germline assignment: CDR1 SGHKS and CDR2 YYEKEE (reference sequence). The CDR3 has 15 residues. The CDR3 spells CASSLDSGRVYEQYF. The CDR3, as DNA: TGTGCCAGCAGCTTGGATAGCGGGAGGGTCTACGAGCAGTACTTC.

V gene TRBV27 combines with J gene TRBJ2-3, with 8 bases that match TRBD1. The CDR3 sequence is 18 residues long. Germline CDR1 and CDR2: MNHEY and SMNVEV (reference sequence). V trimming: 5 bases; J trimming: 2 bases; junction bases outside the gene matches: 15. This CDR3 reads CASSPHESNRGNTDTQYF. The CDR3, as DNA: TGTGCCAGCAGTCCACACGAAAGCAACAGGGGGAACACAGATACGCAGTATTTT.

The gene calls are TRBV6-5 and TRBJ1-1, with D perhaps TRBD1 (5 bases). The CDR3 spans 15 residues. V was trimmed by 5 bases and J by 0 bases, leaving 13 bases between them. Germline V gene data show CDR1 as MNHEY and CDR2 as SVGAGI. CDR3 nucleotides: TGTGCCAGCAGTATGCTTAGGGGTGTGAACACTGAAGCTTTCTTT. It encodes CASSMLRGVNTEAFF.